These 27 T cell receptor beta chains share one sample of origin, sequenced in a study of T cell responses to AZD1222 COVID-19 vaccine. Some clones are missing from TCRdb's copy, which holds only in-frame ones; the method was immunoSEQ multiplex PCR. The table has about 180,000 clones, 94% seen once. The starting material was peripheral blood, obtained 28 days after the second AZD1222 dose. Every receptor here comes from an adult who received the AZD1222 COVID-19 vaccine.

The chain recombines TRBV5-6 with TRBJ1-6; 11 bases are shared with TRBD1. Germline V gives CDR1 SGHDT, CDR2 YYEEEE. Unmatched junction bases numbered 6, after V lost 2 bases and J lost 8 bases. The CDR3 extends over 16 amino acids. The CDR3 loop reads CASSLLRDRGYSPLHF. The CDR3 bases are TGTGCCAGCAGCTTACTCCGGGACAGGGGGTATTCACCCCTCCACTTT.

The chain links TRBV6-5 to TRBJ1-1, with no clear D. Germline values: CDR1 MNHEY, CDR2 SVGAGI. Trimming stripped 2 bases from V and 8 bases from J, with 9 bases between. This CDR3 has 12 residues. The CDR3 spells CASSYGVGEAFF. The CDR3 region has the DNA TGTGCCAGCAGTTACGGAGTAGGCGAAGCTTTCTTT.

The genes are TRBV5-1 and TRBJ1-1; D perhaps matches TRBD1 (6 bases). The CDR3 is 14 residues long. The V and J ends lost 1 base and 2 bases respectively, with 9 bases between them. Germline lookup yields CDR1 SGHRS and CDR2 YFSETQ. CDR3 in amino acids: CASSLSRGNTEAFF. CDR3 DNA: TGCGCCAGCAGCTTGTCCAGGGGAAACACTGAAGCTTTCTTT. Looking up the rest from reference TRBV5-1 and TRBJ1-1 gives the full variable domain: KAGVTQTPRYLIKTRGQQVTLSCSPISGHRSVSWYQQTPGQGLQFLFEYFSETQRNKGNFPGRFSGRQFSNSRSEMNVSTLELGDSALYLCASSLSRGNTEAFFGQGTRLTVV.

J is TRBJ2-1 and V is TRBV19, with 11 bases identical to TRBD2. Looked up from germline, CDR1 is LNHDA and CDR2 is SQIVND (reference sequence). V shed 4 bases and J 9 bases; nucleotides not matched to a gene: 17. CDR3 length equals 18 residues. The CDR3 nucleotides read TGTGCCAGTAGTACAAGGCTAGCGGGGGGCCTAAATTGGGGTGAGCAGTTCTTC. Protein sequence: CASSTRLAGGLNWGEQFF.

The genes are TRBV6-5 and TRBJ1-2; perhaps TRBD1 as D (5 bases). This CDR3 spans 12 amino acids. Germline CDR1 reads MNHEY; CDR2 reads SVGAGI. The V gene lost 4 bases and the J gene lost 12 bases, with 15 bases spanning the gap. The CDR3 here is CASSSLGGSNTF. Here the CDR3 DNA reads TGTGCCAGCAGTTCCCTTGGGGGATCCAACACCTTC.

In this sample, this clone turned up a few times. The chain recombines TRBV7-9 with TRBJ2-7, with D possibly called TRBD1 or TRBD2 (5 bases each). CDR3 size: 16 residues. Germline V gene data show CDR1 as SEHNR and CDR2 as FQNEAQ (reference sequence). Trimming took off 4 bases at V and 0 bases at J, with 16 bases between the two ends. The CDR3 nucleotides read TGTGCCAGCAGCTCCGACCGGGACGGAAGCTCCTACGAGCAGTACTTC. Translation: CASSSDRDGSSYEQYF.

The chain is built from TRBV5-6 and TRBJ1-6; the match to TRBD1 covers 7 bases. The V gene's germline CDR1 is SGHDT and CDR2 YYEEEE. Trimming removed 3 bases from V and 4 bases from J; junction bases left unmatched: 4. The CDR3 sequence is 15 residues long. CDR3 sequence: CASSSWTGYNSPLHF. In DNA form, the CDR3 reads TGTGCCAGCAGCTCATGGACAGGTTATAATTCACCCCTCCACTTT.

The chain recombines TRBV6-1 with TRBJ1-1; D is unclear. CDR1 and CDR2 (germline): MNHNS, SASEGT. The CDR3 consists of 12 residues. The V end lost 2 bases, the J end lost 4 bases, and 5 bases lay between the germline ends. This chain's CDR3 is CASSESPTEAFF. DNA of the CDR3: TGTGCCAGCAGTGAATCCCCCACTGAAGCTTTCTTT.

The chain has TRBV6-5 and TRBJ1-5; D remains unclear. The V gene's germline CDR1 is MNHEY and CDR2 SVGAGI. The CDR3 consists of 15 residues. V lost 5 bases and J 0 bases, leaving 11 bases between the germline ends. For the CDR3, the DNA is TGTGCCAGCAGTCGGGGAGGATATAGCAATCAGCCCCAGCATTTT. Its translation is CASSRGGYSNQPQHF.

This clone was detected only once. The chain employs TRBV10-3 and TRBJ1-1; no definite D call. The V and J ends lost 3 bases and 6 bases respectively, with 8 bases between them. The germline V gene has CDR1 ENHRY and CDR2 SYGVKD. The CDR3 has 12 amino acids. The CDR3 loop is CAISDLPSEAFF. The CDR3 nucleotides read TGTGCCATCAGTGATTTACCGTCTGAAGCTTTCTTT.

This chain joins TRBV5-1 and TRBJ2-1, with a possible D match to TRBD1 (5 bases). Trimming left V 0 bases short and J 4 bases short, with 11 bases between. The V gene's germline CDR1 is SGHRS and CDR2 YFSETQ. This CDR3 is built from 15 residues. CDR3 protein: CASSLGAGNYNEQFF. The CDR3 region has the DNA TGCGCCAGCAGCTTGGGAGCAGGGAATTACAATGAGCAGTTCTTC.

The chain links TRBV19 to TRBJ2-2, with D perhaps matching TRBD1 (6 bases). The CDR3 is 15 amino acids. CDR1 and CDR2 from the germline V gene are LNHDA and SQIVND (reference sequence). Trimming pared 1 base from V and 4 bases from J, leaving 10 bases between. DNA of the CDR3: TGTGCCAGTAGTATAGTAGCAGGGGCCACCGGGGAGCTGTTTTTT. It is translated as CASSIVAGATGELFF.

The rearrangement uses TRBV19 and TRBJ2-5; D is possibly TRBD1 (5 bases). This CDR3 region has 12 residues. Germline CDR1 LNHDA, CDR2 SQIVND (reference sequence). The ends were cut back, 5 bases at V and 4 bases at J, with 8 bases in the middle. CDR3 DNA: TGTGCCAGTAGTCAGGGTGGAGAGACCCAGTACTTC. Residues: CASSQGGETQYF.

The gene calls are TRBV18 and TRBJ1-2; 7 positions match TRBD1. The CDR3 extends over 16 amino acids. Germline-derived CDR1 and CDR2 are KGHSH and LQKENI. With 1 base clipped from V and 4 bases from J, the junction kept 9 bases outside the gene matches. The CDR3 nucleotides read TGTGCCAGCTCACCACAACCAGGGGGTCTTACCTATGGCTACACCTTC. Protein: CASSPQPGGLTYGYTF.

The V gene is TRBV28, the J gene TRBJ2-7, with 8 bases identical to TRBD1. The germline CDR1 and CDR2 sequences are MDHEN and SYDVKM. The CDR3 totals 15 residues. Losses at the gene ends were 6 bases for V and 1 base for J; bases not matched to a gene: 8. The CDR3 DNA reads as TGTGCCAGCAGCTACAGGGGGGAAAATTCCTACGAGCAGTACTTC. This gives the protein CASSYRGENSYEQYF.

The J gene is TRBJ2-1, the V gene TRBV25-1; tentative D call: TRBD2 (6 bases). This CDR3 region has 14 residues. The ends were cut back, 3 bases at V and 5 bases at J, with 11 bases in the middle. Germline V gives CDR1 MGHDK, CDR2 SYGVNS. The CDR3 sequence is CASSDLGLDNEQFF. In DNA, the CDR3 is TGTGCCAGCAGTGATCTGGGACTTGACAATGAGCAGTTCTTC.

The chain is built from TRBV2 and TRBJ2-2; 9 nucleotides agree with TRBD1. This CDR3 spans 15 amino acids. Germline V CDR1 and CDR2: SNHLY, FYNNEI. After removal of 7 bases from V and 1 base from J, the junction contained 4 bases not matched to a gene. The CDR3 here is CASNPGQGNTGELFF. The DNA for the CDR3 is TGTGCCAGCAACCCGGGACAGGGGAACACCGGGGAGCTGTTTTTT.

This clone was seen once. The chain couples TRBV10-2 to TRBJ2-1, with 8 positions matching TRBD2. CDR3 size: 17 residues. V trimming: 0 bases; J trimming: 3 bases; junction bases outside the gene matches: 7. Germline loops: CDR1 WSHSY, CDR2 SAAADI. CDR3 region: CASSESIAGTGYNEQFF. CDR3 nucleotides: TGCGCCAGCAGTGAGTCTATAGCGGGAACCGGCTACAATGAGCAGTTCTTC.

The V gene is TRBV5-1, the J gene TRBJ1-2; TRBD1 might be the D (5 bases). Per germline, CDR1 SGHRS and CDR2 YFSETQ. CDR3 length: 14 residues. The V end was cut by 4 bases, the J end by 6 bases, with 16 bases between. The CDR3 bases are TGCGCCAGCAGCCCCGGCGCAGGGTACAATGGCTACACCTTC. This gives the protein CASSPGAGYNGYTF. Filled out from reference TRBV5-1 and TRBJ1-2, the complete variable domain reads KAGVTQTPRYLIKTRGQQVTLSCSPISGHRSVSWYQQTPGQGLQFLFEYFSETQRNKGNFPGRFSGRQFSNSRSEMNVSTLELGDSALYLCASSPGAGYNGYTFGSGTRLTVV.

This chain uses TRBV29-1 with TRBJ1-2; no clear D. The CDR3 is 12 amino acids. V was clipped by 5 bases and J by 6 bases, with 13 bases between them. CDR1 is SQVTM, CDR2 ANQGSEA, per germline. Here the CDR3 reads CSVSAGFNGYTF. Written as DNA, the CDR3 is TGCAGCGTTAGTGCAGGCTTCAATGGCTACACCTTC.

The chain has TRBV10-2 and TRBJ2-7, with 8 bases fitting TRBD1. The trim removed 6 bases at V and 4 bases at J, leaving 5 bases unmatched. The germline gives CDR1 WSHSY, CDR2 SAAADI. The CDR3 has 13 residues. CDR3 DNA sequence: TGCGCCAGCAGCCACGGACAGGGTTACGAGCAGTACTTC. This encodes CASSHGQGYEQYF.

About this clone: The sample has other DNA sequences that encode this CDR3 too. The chain links TRBV30 to TRBJ2-7; TRBD1 aligns across 11 bases. This CDR3 has 14 amino acids. The junction had 4 bases not matched to a gene; V was cut back by 2 bases and J by 4 bases. Germline values: CDR1 GTSNPN, CDR2 SVGIG (reference sequence). As DNA, the CDR3 is TGTGCCTGGAGTCCCGGGACAGGGGGTTACGAGCAGTACTTC. Its protein product is CAWSPGTGGYEQYF.

The gene calls are TRBV12-5 and TRBJ1-5, with 8 bases aligning to TRBD1. Germline V CDR1 and CDR2: LGHNT, FRNRAP. V gave up 3 bases and J gave up 3 bases; unmatched junction bases: 7. The CDR3 is 16 residues long. The CDR3: CASGFQGAIDNQPQHF. For the CDR3, the DNA is TGTGCTAGTGGTTTCCAGGGGGCTATTGACAATCAGCCCCAGCATTTT.

The V call is TRBV28, the J call TRBJ1-4, with D perhaps matching TRBD1 (6 bases). This CDR3 is 14 amino acids long. Germline V gene data show CDR1 as MDHEN and CDR2 as SYDVKM. The V gene lost 6 bases and the J gene lost 7 bases, with 15 bases spanning the gap. CDR3 nucleotides: TGTGCCAGCAGCCAAGGGGGTACTGGTGAAAAACTGTTTTTT. This codes for CASSQGGTGEKLFF.

The chain couples TRBV25-1 to TRBJ1-3; 8 nucleotides align to TRBD1. In germline, CDR1 is MGHDK, CDR2 SYGVNS. V trimming: 5 bases; J trimming: 7 bases; junction bases outside the gene matches: 7. The CDR3 runs to 14 residues. The CDR3 loop reads CASSRTGNKNTIYF. The CDR3 DNA sequence: TGTGCCAGCAGTCGGACAGGGAACAAGAACACCATATATTTT.

The V call is TRBV2, the J call TRBJ1-6; D unresolved. Germline values: CDR1 SNHLY, CDR2 FYNNEI. V was shortened by 4 bases and J by 7 bases, with 8 bases between the two germline ends. The CDR3 consists of 13 residues. CDR3 region: CASSADQNSPLHF. The CDR3 nucleotides are TGTGCCAGCAGTGCCGATCAGAATTCACCCCTCCACTTT.

J is TRBJ2-1 and V is TRBV15; TRBD2 might be the D (5 bases). The length of the CDR3 is 13 residues. Per germline, CDR1 LNHNV and CDR2 YYDKDF (reference sequence). V was trimmed by 0 bases and J by 9 bases, leaving 9 bases between them. The CDR3 sequence: CATSRDGSAEQFF. The CDR3 nucleotides are TGTGCCACCAGCAGAGATGGGAGCGCTGAGCAGTTCTTC. The full variable domain, completed using reference TRBV15 and TRBJ2-1, is DAMVIQNPRYQVTQFGKPVTLSCSQTLNHNVMYWYQQKSSQAPKLLFHYYDKDFNNEADTPDNFQSRRPNTSFCFLDIRSPGLGDTAMYLCATSRDGSAEQFFGPGTRLTVL.